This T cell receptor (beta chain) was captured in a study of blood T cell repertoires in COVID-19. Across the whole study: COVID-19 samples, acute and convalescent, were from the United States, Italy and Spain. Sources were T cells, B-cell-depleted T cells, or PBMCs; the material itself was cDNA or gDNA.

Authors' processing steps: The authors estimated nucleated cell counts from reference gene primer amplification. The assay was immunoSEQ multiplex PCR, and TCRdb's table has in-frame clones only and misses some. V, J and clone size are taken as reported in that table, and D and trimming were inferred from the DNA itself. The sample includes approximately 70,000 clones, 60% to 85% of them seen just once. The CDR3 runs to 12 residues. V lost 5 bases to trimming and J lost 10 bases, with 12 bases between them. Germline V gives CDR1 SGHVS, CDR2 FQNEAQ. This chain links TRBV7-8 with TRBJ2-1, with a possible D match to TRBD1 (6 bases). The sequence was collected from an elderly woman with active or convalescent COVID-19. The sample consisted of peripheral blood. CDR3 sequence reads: CASSPDSPEQFF. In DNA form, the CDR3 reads TGTGCCAGCAGCCCGGACAGCCCCGAGCAGTTCTTC.